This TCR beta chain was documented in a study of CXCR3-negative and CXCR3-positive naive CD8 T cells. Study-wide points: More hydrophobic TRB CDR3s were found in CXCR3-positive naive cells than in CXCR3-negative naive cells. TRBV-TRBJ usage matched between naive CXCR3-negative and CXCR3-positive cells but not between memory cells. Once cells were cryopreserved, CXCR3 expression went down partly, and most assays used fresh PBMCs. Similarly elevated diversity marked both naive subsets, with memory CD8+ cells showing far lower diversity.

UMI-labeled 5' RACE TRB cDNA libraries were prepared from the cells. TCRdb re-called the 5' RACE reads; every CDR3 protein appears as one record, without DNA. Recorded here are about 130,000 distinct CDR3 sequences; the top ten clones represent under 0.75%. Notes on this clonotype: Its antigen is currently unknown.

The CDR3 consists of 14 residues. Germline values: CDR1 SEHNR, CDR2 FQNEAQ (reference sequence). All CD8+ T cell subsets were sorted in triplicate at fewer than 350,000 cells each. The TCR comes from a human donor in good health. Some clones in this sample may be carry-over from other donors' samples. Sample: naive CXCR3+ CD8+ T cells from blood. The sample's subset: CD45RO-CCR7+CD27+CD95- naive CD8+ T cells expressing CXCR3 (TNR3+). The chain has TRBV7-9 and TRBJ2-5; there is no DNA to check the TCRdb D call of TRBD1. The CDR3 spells CASSLGSRGETQYF.